This passage covers 7 T cell receptor beta chains from one sample sequenced in a study of T-cell reconstitution after alpha-beta-depleted transplantation in children (dated by TCRdb to 2016 to 2018). Preparation of the library involved PCR. The data were produced on an Illumina HiSeq 2500. TCR libraries were prepared with molecular barcoding, using unique molecular identifiers to normalize TCRbeta repertoire quantification. The public sequencing data were trimmed at Q25 with fastp and processed into clonotypes with MiXCR by TCRdb, which kept only in-frame beta chains. Rows with a matching CDR3 protein are joined into one entry that keeps the most common DNA and genes. The sample profile shows a few hundred thousand distinct CDR3 sequences; approximately 30% of them were found once. The top ten constitute about 35% of the sample. Sample treatment or condition, as interpreted from the label and publication: allogeneic hematopoietic cell transplantation with graft depleted of TCRalphabeta T cells and CD19 B cells.

The sample in question was PBMCs, obtained before TCRalphabeta/CD19-depleted stem cell transplant. These receptors all stem from a boy under two years old with Wiskott-Aldrich syndrome, due to receive a stem cell transplant.

The CDR3 spells CASSYDTEAFF. The CDR3 DNA sequence: TGTGCCAGCAGTTATGACACTGAAGCTTTCTTT. V usage is TRBV12-3 or TRBV12-4 and J usage is TRBJ1-1; unclear D gene. The germline V and J ends were trimmed by 4 bases and 3 bases, with 3 bases remaining between them. This CDR3 region has 11 residues.

This chain links TRBV9 with TRBJ2-5, with 7 bases aligning to TRBD2. Trimming removed 7 bases from V and 3 bases from J; junction bases left unmatched: 3. Germline V CDR1 and CDR2: SGDLS, YYNGEE. The CDR3 spans 12 residues. CDR3 amino acids: CASGAGEETQYF. CDR3 bases: TGTGCCAGCGGGGCGGGAGAAGAGACCCAGTACTTC.

V is TRBV6-5 and J is TRBJ1-1, with D hard to call. Germline CDR1 is MNHEY and CDR2 is SVGAGI. Trimming took 2 bases from V and 4 from J, leaving 8 bases between them. This CDR3 region has 13 residues. DNA for the CDR3: TGTGCCAGCAGTTACGAGGTGACCACTGAAGCTTTCTTT. Encoded protein: CASSYEVTTEAFF.

This chain joins TRBV12-5 and TRBJ2-1, with 7 bases matching TRBD2. V dropped 3 bases and J dropped 5; count of bases not matched to a gene: 16. CDR3 length: 18 amino acids. From germline, CDR1 is LGHNT and CDR2 FRNRAP. CDR3 residues: CASGFAGITSARDNEQFF. The CDR3 DNA sequence: TGTGCTAGTGGTTTTGCAGGCATCACTAGCGCGAGGGACAATGAGCAGTTCTTC. The full variable domain, its missing parts supplied by reference TRBV12-5 and TRBJ2-1, is DARVTQTPRHKVTEMGQEVTMRCQPILGHNTVFWYRQTMMQGLELLAYFRNRAPLDDSGMPKDRFSAEMPDATLATLKIQPSEPRDSAVYFCASGFAGITSARDNEQFFGPGTRLTVL.

The gene calls are TRBV4-2 and TRBJ2-1, with D perhaps matching TRBD1 or TRBD2 (5 bases each). V gave up 1 base and J gave up 4 bases, with 11 bases separating them. CDR3 size: 15 residues. Germline-derived CDR1 and CDR2 are LGHNA and YNFKEQ. The CDR3 coding sequence is TGTGCCAGCAGCCAAGGGGTGGGGGTTTACAATGAGCAGTTCTTC. This translates into CASSQGVGVYNEQFF.

This clonotype showed up just a few times. The chain is built from TRBV29-1 and TRBJ2-3; D may match TRBD1 or TRBD2 (6 bases each). Between the trimmed V and J ends, which lost 0 bases and 2 bases, there was a span of 18 bases. This CDR3 is 17 amino acids long. Germline CDR1 is SQVTM and CDR2 is ANQGSEA. The DNA for the CDR3 is TGCAGCGTTGAAGATTGGTTGGCAGGGGACTTCACAGATACGCAGTATTTT. This codes for CSVEDWLAGDFTDTQYF.

This clonotype was picked up one time. V is TRBV7-9 and J is TRBJ2-1, with D possibly being TRBD1 (7 bases). Germline V lookup: CDR1 SEHNR, CDR2 FQNEAQ (reference sequence). V lost 7 bases, J lost 7 bases, and 17 bases lay in between. The CDR3 is 14 amino acids. The CDR3 DNA reads TGTGCCAGCACCCTGGACAGGAGGGGTAATGAGCAGTTCTTC. Translating gives CASTLDRRGNEQFF.